A single sample gave rise to the 3 T cell receptor beta chains below, sequenced in a study of T cells after posttransplantation cyclophosphamide. Methotrexate plus calcineurin inhibitor accompanied controls' myeloablative marrow transplants; sampling was 1 year later. The data were produced by immunoSEQ multiplex PCR, yet TCRdb's version contains in-frame clones alone and is incomplete. The data contain roughly 23,000 clones, around 90% of them singletons. The material sequenced was PBMCs, taken after an allogeneic stem cell transplant with a calcineurin inhibitor and methotrexate. Every receptor here comes from a female patient aged 50 to 65 who received an allogeneic stem cell transplant from an unrelated donor, was CMV-positive, and had chronic GVHD only. The T cells may come from the graft donor.

The chain recombines TRBV28 with TRBJ1-2; D not certain. Deletions cut 10 bases from V and 4 bases from J, with 19 bases between. The CDR3 covers 14 residues. Germline lookup yields CDR1 MDHEN and CDR2 SYDVKM. CDR3 bases: TGTGCCACTCGAAAGAGCGGCAACTCCTATGGCTACACCTTC. Its translation: CATRKSGNSYGYTF.

V usage is TRBV18 and J usage is TRBJ1-2, with 7 bases lining up with TRBD1. The CDR3 spans 15 residues. Germline V lookup: CDR1 KGHSH, CDR2 LQKENI. Losses at the gene ends were 3 bases for V and 3 bases for J; bases not matched to a gene: 7. CDR3 residues: CASSPGQATDYGYTF. The CDR3, as DNA: TGTGCCAGCTCACCCGGACAGGCAACCGACTATGGCTACACCTTC.

The V call is TRBV29-1, the J call TRBJ2-7; tentatively, D is TRBD1 (5 bases). This CDR3 contains 13 residues. V shed 4 bases and J shed 0 bases, with 10 bases lying between them. Germline assignment: CDR1 SQVTM and CDR2 ANQGSEA. The CDR3 region has the DNA TGCAGCGTTGTTCAGGGAAGCTCCTACGAGCAGTACTTC. The encoded protein is CSVVQGSSYEQYF.